Detailed here is one T cell receptor beta chain. The data stem from a study of technical replicates of blood from a handful of donors. The method was immunoSEQ multiplex PCR; TCRdb's version includes in-frame clones alone and lacks a portion of them. The sample has roughly 79,000 clones; approximately 96% are singletons. Sequencing used T cells isolated from PBMCs. The TCR originated in a human donor in good health.

Here the CDR3 reads CASSLWVGRSGYEQYF. The DNA for the CDR3 is TGTGCCAGCAGTTTATGGGTCGGGAGGAGCGGGTACGAGCAGTACTTC. The gene calls are TRBV28 and TRBJ2-7, with 7 positions matching TRBD2. CDR1 is MDHEN, CDR2 SYDVKM, per germline. This CDR3 has 16 residues. Trimming at V came to 0 bases and at J to 4 bases, leaving 9 bases not matched to a gene.